This TCR beta chain was observed in a study of T cell responses to AZD1222 COVID-19 vaccine. Regarding the study as a whole: Receipt of two AZD1222 doses was followed by a rise in Spike-specific TCR breadth and depth. Across the whole spike, CD4 TCRs peaked at regions 160-218 and 743-854. The donor group comprised mostly white British people and more females; the analysis possibly underestimated clonal diversity. Unmutated variant regions are reportedly the target of nearly half of TCRs that are spike-specific.

A note on this clone: Its specificity is unknown.

J gave up 4 bases and V 3 bases, and 8 bases lay outside the gene matches. Germline V gene data show CDR1 as SGDLS and CDR2 as YYNGEE. The CDR3 has 15 amino acids. The table came from immunoSEQ multiplex PCR; TCRdb's copy has only in-frame clones and leaves some out. The top ten hold just over 5% of the sample, which has over 120,000 clones, over 90% seen once. The receptor's source is an adult in good health. The input for sequencing was peripheral blood, taken on day 0 of AZD1222 vaccination. The chain recombines TRBV9 with TRBJ1-2, with 8 positions matching TRBD1. CDR3 loop: CASSETTGVTYGYTF. The DNA for the CDR3 is TGTGCCAGCAGCGAGACGACAGGGGTGACCTATGGCTACACCTTC.